This TCR beta chain was found in a study of PD-1 blockade in classical Hodgkin lymphoma. Study-level findings and limits: The CD4+ diversity rise by C4D1 was clearest in complete responders.

Concerning this clone: As yet, its antigen is unknown.

Profiling relied on immunoSEQ multiplex PCR, and the TCRdb table lists in-frame clones only, not all of them. The table has approximately 160,000 clones, about four fifths seen once. Relapses following autologous stem cell transplantation were seen in all patients, with brentuximab vedotin exposure varying. The sequencing used peripheral blood mononuclear cells (PBMCs), collected before the second cycle of nivolumab. The clonotype originates from a human donor with classical Hodgkin lymphoma.

Written as DNA, the CDR3 is TGCGCCAGCAGCTTGGTTCCAGGGGACTCCTACGAGCAGTACTTC. This encodes CASSLVPGDSYEQYF. This chain joins TRBV5-1 and TRBJ2-7; D might be TRBD1 (6 bases). The V end was cut by 0 bases, the J end by 0 bases, with 10 bases between. The CDR3 contains 15 residues. Germline CDR1 is SGHRS and CDR2 is YFSETQ.